Given below is one T cell receptor (beta chain) in context. This clonotype has just a few counts. Its recognized antigen is unknown. Base qualities are missing; no much larger clone stands one base away. Moderately to severely active disease, a Clinical Activity Score of at least 3, a NOSPECS grade of at least 4, and a duration under 3 months were present in ophthalmopathy patients. Patients with uncontrolled infections, other autoimmune diseases, pregnancy or lactation were excluded. Diagnoses relied on clinical symptoms, serum thyroxine and TRAb, thyroid ultrasound and orbital computed tomography. Ficoll-Paque density gradient centrifugation was used to isolate PBMCs from approximately 10 ml of fresh peripheral blood. Total RNA was extracted with Trizol reagent, and quality was checked on an Agilent 2100 Bioanalyzer. The data originate from a study of T cells in Graves' hyperthyroidism and ophthalmopathy (dated by TCRdb to between 2017 and 2020). Context from the whole study: Peripheral blood samples were taken at the time of initial diagnosis, prior to any treatment. TCR V-J signatures able to tell the groups apart were searched for in a discovery cohort of some 97 patients, of whom about 40 had Graves' ophthalmopathy and around 57 had stable Graves' hyperthyroidism. Prospective prediction of ophthalmopathy was tested in an independent validation cohort of 18 to 20 hyperthyroidism patients and 17 patients who later progressed to ophthalmopathy. The 85 to 100 discovery patients were divided at random into training and test sets in a 7:3 ratio. The study also compared thyroid tissue and blood T-cell repertoires from roughly six Graves' hyperthyroidism patients. After blood sampling, hyperthyroidism patients were treated with methimazole at a starting dose of 30 mg daily, and ophthalmopathy patients were treated with high-dose intravenous methylprednisolone. TCR Vbeta CDR3 sequencing of 130 to 150 peripheral blood samples (over 40 ophthalmopathy, about 80 hyperthyroidism and approximately 17 progressor patients) is reported in the paper. General conclusions and limits of the study: A model built on a 13 V-J signature distinguished ophthalmopathy from stable hyperthyroidism, reaching 85% to 90% sensitivity and under 84% specificity in cross-validation and 80%/75% in testing. In validation, the model predicted progression to ophthalmopathy with over 60% sensitivity and roughly 75% specificity, a median of about 6 months before onset. Blood samples also contained most of the expanded thyroid clonotypes (frequency above 0.001), which suggests that blood repertoires may reflect thyroid immune responses. No statistical method was used to set the sample size in advance, and investigators knew the group allocation.

The TCR beta CDR3 regions were amplified from RNA transcripts. The TCR CDR3 was subjected to a first round of RT-PCR using the HTBI primer set and the Qiagen OneStep RT-PCR kit. Libraries were constructed in a second round of multiplex PCR, after which size selection and purification were performed. Paired-end sequencing of the libraries was performed with 100 bp reads on an Illumina HiSeq2000. The original methods were these. Raw data were processed with SOAPnuke, discarding reads with adapters, uncalled bases, mean Phred below 15, or no exact constant-primer or identifier match. COPE v1.2.5 was used to merge high-quality paired reads, and clonotypes were defined as unique nucleotide sequences. Clonotypes were aligned to IMGT TRBV, TRBD and TRBJ reference segments using MiTCR v1.1. Analysis was restricted to V-J combinations with a frequency above 0.0001, which covered 99.2% of repertoires. A TCS score was defined as the ratio of F50 (clonal expansion) to E x V (chaos), with BLOSUM62-based TCRdist applied between CDR3 peptides within each V-J. Welch's t-statistics and random forest reduced roughly 530 V-J features to roughly 13, which were used in a naive Bayes classifier (R e1071). Starting from the raw public reads, TCRdb applied fastp trimming at Q25, assembled clones with MiXCR and retained in-frame beta chains. Every CDR3 protein is listed once, alongside the most common genes and DNA of its rows. None of the V and J calls come from the authors' own analysis; TCRdb made them. This sample has more than 350,000 distinct CDR3 sequences in its table, and nearly 15% of those were observed once. The top ten clonotypes cover roughly a fifth of the sample.

The V and J ends are trimmed by 2 bases and 9 bases, leaving 16 bases between them. Including cysteine and phenylalanine, the CDR3 has 14 amino acids. The kept DNA is CDR3 alone, 42 bases in frame from the first base. From the germline V gene, CDR1 is MNHNS and CDR2 is SASEGT. Sequences were obtained from blood. This chain is built from TRBV6-1 and TRBJ2-5; the best D guess is TRBD1, with 5 bases matching. This clonotype originated in a woman aged 55-69 years with Graves' ophthalmopathy. The CDR3 amino acid sequence is: CASSERAGRGPQYF. In nucleotide form, the sequence is TGTGCCAGCAGTGAAAGGGCAGGAAGGGGCCCCCAGTACTTC.